This T cell receptor beta chain was retrieved from a study of blood T cell repertoires in COVID-19. Study at large: Two negative PCRs, clearance, or symptom resolution had been documented for recovered Cohort 3 donors.

This clone was counted between two and nine times. Assay used: immunoSEQ multiplex PCR; TCRdb lists only in-frame clones, some missing. The sample includes hundreds of thousands of clones, about 88% seen only once; the top ten take roughly 2%. V lost 5 bases and J lost 2; bases outside the gene matches: 9. Germline CDR1 and CDR2: MNHNY and SVGAGI (reference sequence). This CDR3 spans 17 amino acids. Sample: PBMCs or T cells enriched from blood (not recorded which). This clonotype was sampled from a woman aged 55 to 70 in a cohort exposed to, infected with or recovered from COVID-19 (not recorded which). V and J are TRBV6-6 and TRBJ1-5; 10 nucleotides line up with TRBD1. As DNA, the CDR3 is TGTGCCAGCAGTCGGACAGGGGGAAAGCTGGGCAATCAGCCCCAGCATTTT. Its translation is CASSRTGGKLGNQPQHF.